Shown below are 25 T cell receptor beta chains from a single sample sequenced in a study of blood T cell repertoires in COVID-19. Only in-frame clones appear in the TCRdb table, and some are missing; sequencing was by immunoSEQ multiplex PCR. The table lists about 110,000 clones, around 88% of them singletons. Sequencing input: peripheral blood. The receptors originated from a man in his forties or fifties with active or convalescent COVID-19.

The genes are TRBV15 and TRBJ1-6, with 9 nucleotides matching TRBD1. The germline V gene encodes CDR1 LNHNV and CDR2 YYDKDF (reference sequence). With 5 bases clipped from V and 10 bases from J, the junction kept 6 bases outside the gene matches. The CDR3 runs to 14 residues. CDR3 DNA sequence: TGTGCCACCAGCGACGGGACAGGGCGATCACCCCTCCACTTT. Its protein is CATSDGTGRSPLHF.

J is TRBJ2-1 and V is TRBV7-6; TRBD1 agrees at 8 bases. CDR1 and CDR2 (germline): SGHVS, FNYEAQ. With 4 bases clipped from V and 4 bases from J, the junction kept 6 bases outside the gene matches. The CDR3 totals 15 residues. CDR3 loop: CASSSWTGKYNEQFF. The CDR3 DNA reads as TGTGCCAGCAGCTCCTGGACAGGGAAGTACAATGAGCAGTTCTTC.

This clone was seen a single time. The gene calls are TRBV7-8 and TRBJ1-1; TRBD1 might be the D (6 bases). The CDR3 is 13 residues long. Per germline, CDR1 SGHVS and CDR2 FQNEAQ. V was trimmed by 3 bases and J by 11 bases, leaving 16 bases between them. The CDR3 nucleotides read TGTGCCAGCAGCTTCAGGGAGGGGGGGAACGCTTTCTTT. This codes for CASSFREGGNAFF. The complete variable domain, with remaining parts taken from reference TRBV7-8 and TRBJ1-1, reads GAGVSQSPRYKVAKRGQDVALRCDPISGHVSLFWYQQALGQGPEFLTYFQNEAQLDKSGLPSDRFFAERPEGSVSTLKIQRTQQEDSAVYLCASSFREGGNAFFGQGTRLTVV.

This rearrangement joins TRBV12-3 or TRBV12-4 to TRBJ2-7; D call uncertain. The CDR3 extends over 13 amino acids. Trimming took 3 bases from V and 6 from J, leaving 12 bases between them. CDR3 region: CASSFGPPGEQYF. CDR3 DNA: TGTGCCAGCAGTTTCGGTCCACCTGGCGAGCAGTACTTC.

The chain couples TRBV2 to TRBJ2-7, with 8 positions matching TRBD1. The V and J ends lost 4 bases and 4 bases, in that order; junction bases with no gene match: 6. CDR1 SNHLY and CDR2 FYNNEI come from the germline V gene. CDR3 length: 14 amino acids. The CDR3 region has the DNA TGTGCCAGCAGTGTCGGGACAGGATCGTACGAGCAGTACTTC. This sequence encodes CASSVGTGSYEQYF.

The chain recombines TRBV2 with TRBJ2-1, with 7 bases identical to TRBD2. V lost 8 bases and J lost 8; bases outside the gene matches: 9. CDR3 length: 13 residues. The V gene's germline CDR1 is SNHLY and CDR2 FYNNEI. The CDR3 DNA sequence: TGTGCCAGCTTGGAGCGGGATGGCGATGAGCAGTTCTTC. The encoded protein is CASLERDGDEQFF.

This chain joins TRBV5-1 and TRBJ2-5, with D possibly TRBD1 on 5 matching bases. This CDR3 is built from 15 residues. Trimming left V 0 bases short and J 4 bases short, with 13 bases between. CDR1 is SGHRS and CDR2 is YFSETQ in the germline V gene. The CDR3 reads CASSLEVGQGETQYF. In nucleotides, the CDR3 is TGCGCCAGCAGCTTGGAAGTAGGGCAGGGAGAGACCCAGTACTTC.

The rearrangement links TRBV19 to TRBJ2-2; no clear D. This CDR3 has 14 residues. The germline V gene has CDR1 LNHDA and CDR2 SQIVND (reference sequence). V lost 5 bases and J lost 1, with 8 bases in between. For the CDR3, the DNA is TGTGCCAGTAGTCCTCGACTGAACACCGGGGAGCTGTTTTTT. It encodes CASSPRLNTGELFF.

The chain carries TRBV20-1 and TRBJ1-6; 7 positions agree with TRBD1. Germline V lookup: CDR1 DFQATT, CDR2 SNEGSKA (reference sequence). V was pared by 3 bases and J by 8 bases, with 16 bases of the junction left unmatched. This CDR3 region has 17 residues. In DNA, the CDR3 is TGCAGTGCTAGTGCGATAGAATACAGGGGTCGAGATTCACCCCTCCACTTT. It yields the protein CSASAIEYRGRDSPLHF.

The V call is TRBV5-1, the J call TRBJ2-1; D gene ambiguous. The CDR3 runs 15 residues. Germline V gene data show CDR1 as SGHRS and CDR2 as YFSETQ. V was trimmed by 0 bases and J by 8 bases, leaving 15 bases between them. The CDR3 sequence is CASSLGVAQDYEQFF. As DNA, the CDR3 is TGCGCCAGCAGCTTGGGAGTAGCCCAAGATTATGAGCAGTTCTTC.

The chain employs TRBV5-4 and TRBJ2-1; D unresolved. The CDR3 length is 14 residues. CDR1 is SGHNT, CDR2 YYREEE, per germline (reference sequence). V shed 4 bases and J shed 5 bases, with 13 bases lying between them. The CDR3 sequence: CASSPPNKDNEQFF. The CDR3 DNA is TGTGCCAGCAGCCCCCCCAACAAAGACAATGAGCAGTTCTTC.

The chain has TRBV4-1 and TRBJ1-4; D unclear. V lost 1 base, J lost 0 bases, and 12 bases lay in between. The CDR3 spans 17 residues. Germline V CDR1 and CDR2: MGHRA, YSYEKL. The CDR3 DNA sequence: TGCGCCAGCAGCCAAGGGTACCCGGGAGCAACTAATGAAAAACTGTTTTTT. It yields the protein CASSQGYPGATNEKLFF.

The chain links TRBV7-6 to TRBJ2-3, with TRBD2 matching 12 bases. The length of the CDR3 is 17 residues. CDR1 and CDR2 (germline): SGHVS, FNYEAQ. The trim removed 1 base at V and 0 bases at J, leaving 2 bases unmatched. CDR3 sequence reads: CASSLDGTSGSTDTQYF. The DNA of the CDR3 is TGTGCCAGCAGCTTAGATGGGACTAGCGGGAGCACAGATACGCAGTATTTT.

The V gene is TRBV28, the J gene TRBJ1-5, with 10 bases lining up with TRBD1. CDR1 MDHEN and CDR2 SYDVKM come from the germline V gene. V lost 6 bases, J lost 4 bases, and 9 bases stayed unmatched. This CDR3 has 16 residues. The CDR3 loop reads CASSPGDRGANQPQHF. The DNA of the CDR3 is TGTGCCAGCAGCCCCGGGGACAGGGGAGCAAATCAGCCCCAGCATTTT.

V and J are TRBV7-2 and TRBJ2-7, with D possibly matching TRBD1 (6 bases). Germline CDR1 and CDR2: SGHTA and FQGNSA. CDR3 size: 13 residues. Trimming stripped 6 bases from V and 5 bases from J, with 14 bases between. CDR3 protein: CASSSSTGNEQYF. DNA of the CDR3: TGTGCCAGCAGTTCTTCCACAGGGAACGAGCAGTACTTC.

The V call is TRBV12-3 or TRBV12-4, the J call TRBJ2-7; 7 bases match TRBD1. The CDR3 sequence is 13 residues long. Trimming took 6 bases from V and 1 from J; bases not matched to a gene: 3. CDR3 coding DNA: TGTGCCAGCAGCCCCAGGGGGTCCTACGAGCAGTACTTC. This translates into CASSPRGSYEQYF.

The chain combines TRBV6-4 with TRBJ1-6, with TRBD1 as a possible D gene (5 bases). CDR3 size: 13 residues. V lost 9 bases to trimming and J lost 13 bases, with 19 bases between them. Looked up from germline, CDR1 is MRHNA and CDR2 is SNTAGT. The DNA for the CDR3 is TGTGCCAGGCGGGGGAGGCTAACTGATCCCCTCCACTTT. As protein: CARRGRLTDPLHF.

This chain uses TRBV12-3 or TRBV12-4 with TRBJ1-1; the match to TRBD1 covers 9 bases. The CDR3 has 13 amino acids. The ends lost 5 bases at V and 9 bases at J; junction bases unmatched: 7. CDR3 bases: TGTGCCAGCAGTCGACAGGGGGTGCTCCAAGCTTTCTTT. Amino acid sequence: CASSRQGVLQAFF.

J is TRBJ2-1 and V is TRBV18; D is uncertain. There are 15 residues in the CDR3. Trimming removed 5 bases at V and 7 bases at J, with 18 bases between. CDR1 is KGHSH and CDR2 is LQKENI in the germline V gene. The CDR3 sequence: CASSSSDSDGNEQFF. The CDR3 DNA reads as TGTGCCAGCTCATCCAGCGACTCCGACGGGAATGAGCAGTTCTTC.

The chain is built from TRBV2 and TRBJ2-7; 8 bases agree with TRBD2. From germline, CDR1 is SNHLY and CDR2 FYNNEI. Losses at the gene ends were 4 bases for V and 5 bases for J; bases not matched to a gene: 10. The CDR3 runs to 15 residues. The CDR3 spells CASSGLERETHEQYF. In nucleotides, the CDR3 is TGTGCCAGCAGTGGGTTGGAGCGGGAGACCCACGAGCAGTACTTC.

This clone was seen once. The rearrangement joins TRBV7-6 to TRBJ1-2, with D possibly TRBD1 on 5 matching bases. The V end lost 0 bases, the J end lost 4 bases, and 12 bases lay between the germline ends. Germline V gene data show CDR1 as SGHVS and CDR2 as FNYEAQ. CDR3 length: 15 amino acids. DNA of the CDR3: TGTGCCAGCAGCTTAGCGGAGGGGCGCGGCTATGGCTACACCTTC. This encodes CASSLAEGRGYGYTF.

The J gene is TRBJ2-2, the V gene TRBV27, with 8 bases that match TRBD2. CDR3 size: 14 residues. The germline V gene encodes CDR1 MNHEY and CDR2 SMNVEV (reference sequence). The junction had 4 bases not matched to a gene; V was cut back by 5 bases and J by 5 bases. As DNA, the CDR3 is TGTGCCAGCAGTGCCGGACTAGCTACCGGGGAGCTGTTTTTT. As protein: CASSAGLATGELFF.

V gene TRBV3-1 (or the pseudogene TRBV3-2) combines with J gene TRBJ2-5, with D possibly TRBD2 on 6 matching bases. The CDR3 totals 13 residues. Trimming took 2 bases from V and 4 from J, leaving 8 bases between them. The germline CDR1 and CDR2 sequences are LGHDT and YNNKEL (reference sequence). The CDR3 loop is CASSQRGSETQYF. The CDR3 bases are TGTGCCAGCAGCCAACGGGGGTCAGAGACCCAGTACTTC.

The V gene is TRBV5-6, the J gene TRBJ2-7, with D tentatively TRBD1 (7 bases). The germline V gene has CDR1 SGHDT and CDR2 YYEEEE. The V and J ends lost 4 bases and 3 bases respectively, with 20 bases between them. The CDR3 length is 16 residues. CDR3 amino acids: CASSPGGGGTNYEQYF. For the CDR3, the DNA is TGTGCCAGCAGCCCCGGAGGGGGCGGGACGAACTACGAGCAGTACTTC.

This clone came up once. The chain combines TRBV19 with TRBJ2-7; maybe TRBD1 (6 bases). Per the germline V gene, CDR1 is LNHDA and CDR2 is SQIVND (reference sequence). This CDR3 has 13 residues. V was shortened by 3 bases and J by 6 bases, with 12 bases between the two germline ends. The CDR3 DNA is TGTGCCAGTAGTATGCAGGGGTTCGGCGAGCAGTACTTC. Translation gives CASSMQGFGEQYF.